This TCR beta chain is from a study of CD8+ T cells in alopecia areata. Findings and limits, study-wide: Sharing of TCR sequences between patients (possibly for HLA-related reasons) was less clear than in mice. Scalp specimens additionally yield sequences from normal skin's resident alphabeta T cells.

For this clone: Its antigen is currently unknown.

Reverse transcribed after extraction, RNA yielded cDNA as the sequencing template. Libraries were prepared by immunoSEQ multiplex PCR; TCRdb keeps only in-frame clonotypes and omits some of them. The sample lists approximately 150,000 clones; about 54% were seen once. The germline V and J ends were trimmed by 1 base and 3 bases, with 16 bases remaining between them. Germline V gene data show CDR1 as LNHNV and CDR2 as YYDKDF (reference sequence). CDR3 length: 16 amino acids. Material for sequencing was CD4+ T cells sorted from blood. This clonotype originated in a human donor in good health. J is TRBJ2-7 and V is TRBV15, with a tentative D call TRBD1 (6 bases). CDR3 nucleotides: TGTGCCACCAGCAGAGGGGACACGGGTTTGGGCTACGAGCAGTACTTC. It codes for CATSRGDTGLGYEQYF.